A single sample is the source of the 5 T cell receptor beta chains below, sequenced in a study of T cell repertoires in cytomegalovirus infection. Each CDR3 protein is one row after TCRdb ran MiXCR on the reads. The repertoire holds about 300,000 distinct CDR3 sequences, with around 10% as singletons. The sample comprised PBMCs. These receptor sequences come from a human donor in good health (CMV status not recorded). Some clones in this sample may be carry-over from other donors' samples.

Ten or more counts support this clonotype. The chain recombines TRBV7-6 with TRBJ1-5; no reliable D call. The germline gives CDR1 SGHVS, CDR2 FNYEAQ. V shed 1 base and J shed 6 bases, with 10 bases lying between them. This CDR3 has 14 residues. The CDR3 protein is CASSLDPSGQPQHF. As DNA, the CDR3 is TGTGCCAGCAGCTTAGACCCCTCCGGTCAGCCCCAGCATTTT. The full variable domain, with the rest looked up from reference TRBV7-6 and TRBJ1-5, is GAGVSQSPRYKVTKRGQDVALRCDPISGHVSLYWYRQALGQGPEFLTYFNYEAQQDKSGLPNDRFSAERPEGSISTLTIQRTEQRDSAMYRCASSLDPSGQPQHFGDGTRLSIL.

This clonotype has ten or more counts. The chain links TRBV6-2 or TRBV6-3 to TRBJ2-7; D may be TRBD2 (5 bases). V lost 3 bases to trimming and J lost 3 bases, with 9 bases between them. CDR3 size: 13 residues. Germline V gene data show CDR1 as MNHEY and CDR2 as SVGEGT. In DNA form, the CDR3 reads TGTGCCAGCAGTTATGAACGGGGCTACGAGCAGTACGTC. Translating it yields CASSYERGYEQYV.

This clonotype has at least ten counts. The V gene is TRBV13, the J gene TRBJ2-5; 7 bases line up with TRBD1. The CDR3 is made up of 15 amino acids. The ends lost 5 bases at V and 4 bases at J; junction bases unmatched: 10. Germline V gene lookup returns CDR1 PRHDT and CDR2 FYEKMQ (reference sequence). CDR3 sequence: CASSQGPGQSETQYF. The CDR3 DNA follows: TGTGCCAGCAGCCAGGGCCCGGGACAGTCAGAGACCCAGTACTTC.

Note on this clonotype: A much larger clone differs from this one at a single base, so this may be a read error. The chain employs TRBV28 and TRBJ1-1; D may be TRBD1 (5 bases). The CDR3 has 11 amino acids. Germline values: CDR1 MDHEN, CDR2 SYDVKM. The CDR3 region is CGSRGDTEAFF. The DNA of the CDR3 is TGTGGCAGCAGAGGGGACACTGAAGCTTTCTTT.

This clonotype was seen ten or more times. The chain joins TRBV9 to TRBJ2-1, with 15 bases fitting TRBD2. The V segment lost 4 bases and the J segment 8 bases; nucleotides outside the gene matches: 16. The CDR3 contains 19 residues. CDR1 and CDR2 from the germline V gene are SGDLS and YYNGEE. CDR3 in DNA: TGTGCCAGCAGCCTCGGGACTAGCGGGGGGCCCACCCTAGTTTATGAGCAGTTCTTC. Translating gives CASSLGTSGGPTLVYEQFF.